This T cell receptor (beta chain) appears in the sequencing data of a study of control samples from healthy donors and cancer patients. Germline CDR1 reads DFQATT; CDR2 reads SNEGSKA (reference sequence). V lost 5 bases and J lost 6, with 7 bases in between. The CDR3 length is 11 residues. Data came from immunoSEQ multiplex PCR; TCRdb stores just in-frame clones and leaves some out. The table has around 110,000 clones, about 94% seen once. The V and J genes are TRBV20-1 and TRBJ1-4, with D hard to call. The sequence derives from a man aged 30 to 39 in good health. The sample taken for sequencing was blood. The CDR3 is CSAAQDEKLFF. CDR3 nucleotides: TGCAGTGCTGCTCAAGATGAAAAACTGTTTTTT.